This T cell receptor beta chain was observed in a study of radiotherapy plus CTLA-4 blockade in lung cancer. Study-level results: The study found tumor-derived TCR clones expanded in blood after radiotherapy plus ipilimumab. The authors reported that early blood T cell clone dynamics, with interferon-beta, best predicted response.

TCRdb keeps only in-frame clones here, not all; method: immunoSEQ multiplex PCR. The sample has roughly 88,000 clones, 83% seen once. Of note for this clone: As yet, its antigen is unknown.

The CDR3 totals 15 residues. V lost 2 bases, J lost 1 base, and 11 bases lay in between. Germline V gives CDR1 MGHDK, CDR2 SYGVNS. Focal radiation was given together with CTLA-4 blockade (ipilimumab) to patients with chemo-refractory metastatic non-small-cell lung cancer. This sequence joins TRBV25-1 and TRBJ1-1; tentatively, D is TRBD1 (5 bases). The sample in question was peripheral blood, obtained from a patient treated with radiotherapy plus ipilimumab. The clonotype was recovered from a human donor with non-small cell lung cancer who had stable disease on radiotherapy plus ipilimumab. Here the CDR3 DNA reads TGTGCCAGCAGTGAAGCGGGACTCCGGAACACTGAAGCTTTCTTT. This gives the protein CASSEAGLRNTEAFF.